Presented here are 23 T cell receptor beta chains from one specimen sequenced in a study of vaccination effects on CD4 cells after COVID-19. This table comes from immunoSEQ multiplex PCR, and its TCRdb copy is limited to in-frame clones, with some not included. The sample includes about 73,000 clones, about 70% of them seen just once. Their target antigens are unknown. Within the ViraFEST assay, antigen-specific CD4+ T cells underwent expansion with viral peptide pools prior to sequencing. Culture lasted around eleven days before CD4+ T cell isolation. Testing of the vaccine recipients showed negative nucleocapsid antibodies and no prior SARS-CoV-2 infection. The sample consisted of CD4+ T cells from PBMCs cultured with HCoV-NL63 spike peptides, taken before COVID-19 vaccination. These receptors came from a human donor who received a COVID-19 vaccine.

The chain recombines TRBV10-2 with TRBJ2-7, with no clear D. Germline V lookup: CDR1 WSHSY, CDR2 SAAADI. The CDR3 is made up of 14 amino acids. V gave up 4 bases and J gave up 2 bases, with 12 bases separating them. The CDR3 loop is CASSARTYAYEQYV. Here the CDR3 DNA reads TGCGCCAGCAGTGCCAGGACGTACGCCTACGAGCAGTACGTC.

The J gene is TRBJ1-4, the V gene TRBV7-3; D remains unclear. This CDR3 contains 14 residues. The V gene lost 6 bases and the J gene lost 4 bases, with 12 bases spanning the gap. Germline lookup yields CDR1 SGHTA and CDR2 FQGTGA. This CDR3 is CASSSDGYNEKLFF. CDR3 nucleotide sequence: TGTGCCAGCAGTTCGGACGGTTATAATGAAAAACTGTTTTTT. Based on the CDR3 plus reference TRBV7-3 and TRBJ1-4, the full variable domain is GAGVSQTPSNKVTEKGKYVELRCDPISGHTALYWYRQSLGQGPEFLIYFQGTGAADDSGLPNDRFFAVRPEGSVSTLKIQRTERGDSAVYLCASSSDGYNEKLFFGSGTQLSVL.

The V and J genes are TRBV5-1 and TRBJ1-1; TRBD1 aligns across 7 bases. The CDR3 runs 16 residues. CDR1 is SGHRS, CDR2 YFSETQ, per germline. Trimming took 4 bases from V and 1 from J; bases not matched to a gene: 10. CDR3 region: CASSLQGERRNTEAFF. Written as DNA, the CDR3 is TGCGCCAGCAGCCTTCAGGGGGAAAGACGGAACACTGAAGCTTTCTTT.

The CDR3 here is CASSPGLAGGPDKNIQYF. CDR3 in DNA: TGTGCCAGCTCACCCGGACTAGCGGGGGGGCCGGACAAAAACATTCAGTACTTC. The chain joins TRBV18 to TRBJ2-4; 15 bases fit TRBD2. The length of the CDR3 is 18 residues. The germline V gene encodes CDR1 KGHSH and CDR2 LQKENI. Unmatched junction bases numbered 6, after V lost 3 bases and J lost 3 bases.

This clone turned up a few times. This chain links TRBV7-9 with TRBJ1-4, with D possibly TRBD1 on 6 matching bases. CDR3 length: 13 residues. V was shortened by 5 bases and J by 5 bases, with 9 bases between the two germline ends. From germline, CDR1 is SEHNR and CDR2 FQNEAQ (reference sequence). The CDR3 bases are TGTGCCAGCAGCCGGACAGAAAATGAAAAACTGTTTTTT. It translates to CASSRTENEKLFF.

This rearrangement joins TRBV6-5 to TRBJ1-2; unclear D gene. CDR1 is MNHEY, CDR2 SVGAGI, per germline. Deletions cut 6 bases from V and 7 bases from J, with 15 bases between. The CDR3 is 13 residues long. The CDR3 is CASSILREAGYTF. In DNA form, the CDR3 reads TGTGCCAGCAGCATCCTACGGGAGGCTGGCTACACCTTC.

The V call is TRBV28, the J call TRBJ1-2, with D hard to call. The CDR3 loop spans 13 amino acids. Germline assignment: CDR1 MDHEN and CDR2 SYDVKM. V lost 7 bases and J 4 bases, leaving 13 bases between the germline ends. The CDR3 is CASTIGPTYGYTF. CDR3 sequence (DNA): TGTGCCAGCACAATCGGCCCTACCTATGGCTACACCTTC.

The chain is built from TRBV6-5 and TRBJ1-4; 8 bases fit TRBD1. Trimming removed 7 bases from V and 8 bases from J; junction bases left unmatched: 9. CDR1 is MNHEY and CDR2 is SVGAGI in the germline V gene. The CDR3 consists of 14 residues. This CDR3 reads CASTIQGTGEKLFF. DNA of the CDR3: TGTGCCAGCACTATACAGGGGACAGGCGAAAAACTGTTTTTT.

The chain employs TRBV7-9 and TRBJ1-5; D ambiguous. Trimming cost V 1 base and J 0 bases, with 10 bases left between them. Germline CDR1 and CDR2: SEHNR and FQNEAQ (reference sequence). This CDR3 has 16 residues. CDR3 in amino acids: CASSLGGGDSNQPQHF. CDR3 nucleotides: TGTGCCAGCAGCTTAGGTGGTGGAGATAGCAATCAGCCCCAGCATTTT.

This rearrangement joins TRBV9 to TRBJ2-1, with 8 bases that match TRBD2. V lost 4 bases to trimming and J lost 5 bases; unmatched junction nucleotides: 23. Per germline, CDR1 SGDLS and CDR2 YYNGEE. The CDR3 covers 20 residues. The CDR3 DNA follows: TGTGCCAGCAGCCCGGGATTTAAGAGCGGGGGTCGTTATGGAGACAATGAGCAGTTCTTC. Translating gives CASSPGFKSGGRYGDNEQFF.

This clone was seen more than once but under ten times. The chain links TRBV5-1 to TRBJ1-5; D gene ambiguous. V shed 0 bases and J shed 6 bases, with 7 bases lying between them. The germline V gene has CDR1 SGHRS and CDR2 YFSETQ. The CDR3 has 13 amino acids. CDR3 in DNA: TGCGCCAGCAGCTTGGAAGGGATTCAGCCCCAGCATTTT. Amino acid sequence: CASSLEGIQPQHF.

The chain couples TRBV27 to TRBJ2-1; D is unclear. CDR1 and CDR2 from the germline V gene are MNHEY and SMNVEV (reference sequence). V was clipped by 3 bases and J by 9 bases, with 12 bases between them. This CDR3 has 13 amino acids. The CDR3 bases are TGTGCCAGCAGTTTCGCGGCAGCAGGTGAGCAGTTCTTC. Its protein product is CASSFAAAGEQFF.

This chain uses TRBV2 with TRBJ2-7; D remains unclear. V lost 2 bases to trimming and J lost 4 bases, with 18 bases between them. The length of the CDR3 is 16 residues. Germline V gene data show CDR1 as SNHLY and CDR2 as FYNNEI. In DNA form, the CDR3 reads TGTGCCAGCAGTGAAAAAAGGGCCCGCACTCGTTACGAGCAGTACGTC. It yields the protein CASSEKRARTRYEQYV.

The J gene is TRBJ2-1, the V gene TRBV15; no clear D. Trimming took 0 bases from V and 3 from J, leaving 9 bases between them. Germline lookup yields CDR1 LNHNV and CDR2 YYDKDF (reference sequence). There are 15 residues in the CDR3. CDR3 coding DNA: TGTGCCACCAGCAGAGATTTGGCCAGCTACAATGAGCAGTTCTTC. This codes for CATSRDLASYNEQFF. The full variable domain, completed using reference TRBV15 and TRBJ2-1, is DAMVIQNPRYQVTQFGKPVTLSCSQTLNHNVMYWYQQKSSQAPKLLFHYYDKDFNNEADTPDNFQSRRPNTSFCFLDIRSPGLGDTAMYLCATSRDLASYNEQFFGPGTRLTVL.

The V gene is TRBV7-3, the J gene TRBJ2-3, with TRBD2 matching 8 bases. The germline gives CDR1 SGHTA, CDR2 FQGTGA. V gave up 4 bases and J gave up 0 bases; unmatched junction bases: 6. This CDR3 spans 16 amino acids. The CDR3: CASSSGGTLSTDTQYF. The CDR3 coding sequence is TGTGCCAGCAGCTCGGGGGGGACCTTAAGCACAGATACGCAGTATTTT.

This chain links TRBV30 with TRBJ1-5, with D unclear. The V gene's germline CDR1 is GTSNPN and CDR2 SVGIG (reference sequence). Trimming removed 1 base from V and 1 base from J, with 5 bases in between. This CDR3 contains 13 residues. CDR3 DNA: TGTGCCTGGAGTGGAGGGAGCAATCAGCCCCAGCATTTT. Encoded protein: CAWSGGSNQPQHF.

The rearrangement uses TRBV6-4 and TRBJ1-4; D remains unclear. Trimming took 6 bases from V and 0 from J, leaving 11 bases between them. The CDR3 consists of 15 residues. Germline V gives CDR1 MRHNA, CDR2 SNTAGT. The CDR3 DNA follows: TGTGCCAGCAGGGAGGGAACTACAACTAATGAAAAACTGTTTTTT. It specifies CASREGTTTNEKLFF.

The chain uses TRBV18 and TRBJ1-4, with 7 bases lining up with TRBD1. This CDR3 contains 15 residues. The trim removed 5 bases at V and 8 bases at J, leaving 11 bases unmatched. Germline V gene sequence: CDR1 KGHSH, CDR2 LQKENI. The CDR3 DNA reads TGTGCCAGCTCATCCCAGACAGGGCAAAGGGAAAAACTGTTTTTT. It yields the protein CASSSQTGQREKLFF.

This chain joins TRBV15 and TRBJ1-5, with a weak D call TRBD1 (5 bases). Germline V gene sequence: CDR1 LNHNV, CDR2 YYDKDF (reference sequence). V lost 4 bases and J lost 0, with 13 bases in between. The CDR3 is 16 amino acids. CDR3 sequence (DNA): TGTGCCACCAGCACCGGGGGAACTAATAGCAATCAGCCCCAGCATTTT. This gives the protein CATSTGGTNSNQPQHF. Full variable domain (outside the CDR3, taken from reference TRBV15 and TRBJ1-5): DAMVIQNPRYQVTQFGKPVTLSCSQTLNHNVMYWYQQKSSQAPKLLFHYYDKDFNNEADTPDNFQSRRPNTSFCFLDIRSPGLGDTAMYLCATSTGGTNSNQPQHFGDGTRLSIL.

This clone was observed a handful of times. The gene calls are TRBV4-1 and TRBJ2-2; no clear D. The V end lost 3 bases, the J end lost 5 bases, and 13 bases lay between the germline ends. Per the germline V gene, CDR1 is MGHRA and CDR2 is YSYEKL. CDR3 length: 15 residues. DNA for the CDR3: TGCGCCAGCAGCCAGCTTTTGATTGGGACCGGGGAGCTGTTTTTT. This translates into CASSQLLIGTGELFF.

The chain has TRBV18 and TRBJ2-2; 7 bases align to TRBD1. The V segment lost 4 bases and the J segment 0 bases; nucleotides outside the gene matches: 11. The germline V gene encodes CDR1 KGHSH and CDR2 LQKENI. The CDR3 covers 18 residues. DNA for the CDR3: TGTGCCAGCTCACACGGACAGGCCACCATCGCGAACACCGGGGAGCTGTTTTTT. It codes for CASSHGQATIANTGELFF.

The chain recombines TRBV5-1 with TRBJ1-2; tentatively, D is TRBD1 (5 bases). Germline CDR1 SGHRS, CDR2 YFSETQ. The CDR3 runs to 16 residues. V was clipped by 4 bases and J by 2 bases, with 18 bases between them. This chain's CDR3 is CASSPGGLAMNYGYTF. DNA for the CDR3: TGCGCCAGCAGCCCCGGGGGGTTGGCCATGAACTATGGCTACACCTTC.

This rearrangement joins TRBV7-8 to TRBJ1-5; a weak D match, TRBD1 (5 bases). The CDR3 runs 16 residues. Per the germline V gene, CDR1 is SGHVS and CDR2 is FQNEAQ. V shed 5 bases and J shed 2 bases, with 16 bases lying between them. The CDR3 loop is CASSRGDRIGNQPQHF. The CDR3 nucleotides are TGTGCCAGCAGCCGAGGGGATCGTATTGGCAATCAGCCCCAGCATTTT.